The entry that follows covers one T cell receptor beta chain sequence. The data stem from a study of blood T cell repertoires in COVID-19. Turning to the study itself: Acute-phase and convalescent COVID-19 samples originated in the United States, Italy and Spain. Nucleic acid was either cDNA or gDNA, and it came from T cells, B-cell-depleted T cells, or PBMCs.

This CDR3 is 16 amino acids long. Deletions cut 0 bases from V and 3 bases from J, with 12 bases between. Germline-derived CDR1 and CDR2 are KGHSH and LQKENI. Researchers sorted participants into cohorts using their self-reported clinical history. Before being deemed recovered, Cohort 3 donors had two negative PCRs, clearance, or symptom resolution. Data came from immunoSEQ multiplex PCR; TCRdb stores just in-frame clones and leaves some out. The table includes 110,000 to 150,000 clones, around 80% detected once. Sequenced input: PBMCs or T cells enriched from blood (not recorded which). This TCR came from a woman aged 45 to 65 who had recovered from COVID-19. The chain joins TRBV18 to TRBJ1-3; weak D call: TRBD1 (6 bases). CDR3 bases: TGTGCCAGCTCACCACCGAATCGAGGGGGTGGAAACACCATATATTTT. Translation gives CASSPPNRGGGNTIYF.